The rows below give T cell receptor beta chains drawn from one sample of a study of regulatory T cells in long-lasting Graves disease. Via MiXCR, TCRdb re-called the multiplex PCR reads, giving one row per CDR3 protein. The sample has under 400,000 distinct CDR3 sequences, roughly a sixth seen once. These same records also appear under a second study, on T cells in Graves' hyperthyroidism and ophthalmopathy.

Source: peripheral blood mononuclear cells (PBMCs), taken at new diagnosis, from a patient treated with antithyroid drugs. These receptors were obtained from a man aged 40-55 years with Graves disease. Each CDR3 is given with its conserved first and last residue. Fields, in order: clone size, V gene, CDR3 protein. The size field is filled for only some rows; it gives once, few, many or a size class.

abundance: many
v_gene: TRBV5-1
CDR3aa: CASSLAGQGEAFF

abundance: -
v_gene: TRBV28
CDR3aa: CASSPTSYGYTF

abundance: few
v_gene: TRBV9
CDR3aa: CASSTTDGAYEQYF

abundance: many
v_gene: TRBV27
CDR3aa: CASSLAFNSPLHF

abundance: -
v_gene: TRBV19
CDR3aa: CASTKPPPDRAQNSYEQYF

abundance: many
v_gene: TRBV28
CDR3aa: CASSPSGLYSYEQYF

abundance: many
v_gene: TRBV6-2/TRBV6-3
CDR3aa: CASRSTGGFFHEQYF

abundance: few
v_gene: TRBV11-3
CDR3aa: CASSYTTANTEAFF

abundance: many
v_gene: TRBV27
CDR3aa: CASSSAGEYNEQFF

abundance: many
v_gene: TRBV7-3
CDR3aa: CASSTLGQGLGEQFF

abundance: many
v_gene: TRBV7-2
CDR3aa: CASSFIRDTQYF

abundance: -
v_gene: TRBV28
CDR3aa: CASSIGGQGWASNQPQHF

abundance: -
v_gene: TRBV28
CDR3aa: CASSFSTGVGEQYF

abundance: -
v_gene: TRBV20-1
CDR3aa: CSARTGGRTNEKLFF

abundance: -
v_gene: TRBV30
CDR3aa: CAWAGTPANTGELFF

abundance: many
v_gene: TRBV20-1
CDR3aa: CAAGETPPTDTQYF

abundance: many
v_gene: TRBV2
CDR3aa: CATRRLAGGIEQYF

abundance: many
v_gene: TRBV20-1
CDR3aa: CSARDRGQETQYF

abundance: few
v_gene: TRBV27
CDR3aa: CASGGDRGSYNEQFF

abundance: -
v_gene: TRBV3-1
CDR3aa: CVSSQGSGNEQFF

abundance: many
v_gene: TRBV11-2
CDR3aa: CASSFTAWSTDTQYF

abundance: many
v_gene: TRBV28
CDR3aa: CASRDGGNSYEQYF

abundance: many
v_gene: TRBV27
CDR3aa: CASSFRPGGYEQYF

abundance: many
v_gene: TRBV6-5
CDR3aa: CASSYAGRGYEQYF

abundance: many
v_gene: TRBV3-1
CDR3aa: CASSQGTIEAFF

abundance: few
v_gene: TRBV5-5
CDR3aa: CASSLEQSYGYTF

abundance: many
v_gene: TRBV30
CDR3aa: CAWSVRHQETQYF

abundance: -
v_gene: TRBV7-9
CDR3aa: CASSLTGTNIQYF

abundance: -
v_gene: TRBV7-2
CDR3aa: CASSPWANNEQFF

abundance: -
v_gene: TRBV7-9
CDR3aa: CASSTYRDSYEQYF

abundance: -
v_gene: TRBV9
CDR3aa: CASSLSSTGGNQPQHF

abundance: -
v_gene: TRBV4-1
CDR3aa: CASSQGQYQETQYF

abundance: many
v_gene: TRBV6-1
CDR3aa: CASSPSGTARGQYF

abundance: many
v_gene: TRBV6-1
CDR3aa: CASGGQGNTEAFF

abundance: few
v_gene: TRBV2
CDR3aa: CASTNGGYTEAFF

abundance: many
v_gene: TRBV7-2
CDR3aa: CASSTLGRTDTQYF

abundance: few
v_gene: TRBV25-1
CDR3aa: CASSDAGTGFQPQHF

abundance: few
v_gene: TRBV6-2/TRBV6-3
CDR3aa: CASTDNTNTGELFF

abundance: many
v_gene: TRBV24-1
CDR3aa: CATSGGYNEQFF

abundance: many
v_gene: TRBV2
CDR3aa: CASSVTDTQYF

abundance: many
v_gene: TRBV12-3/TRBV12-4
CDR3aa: CASGVRGIGTDTQYF

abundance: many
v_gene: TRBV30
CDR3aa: CACLGSGEKLFF

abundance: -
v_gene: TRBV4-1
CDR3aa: CASSQGRKNYGYTF

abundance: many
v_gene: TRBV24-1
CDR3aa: CATSDGPRGLDNEQFF

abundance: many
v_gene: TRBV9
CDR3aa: CASSVSGGHEQFF